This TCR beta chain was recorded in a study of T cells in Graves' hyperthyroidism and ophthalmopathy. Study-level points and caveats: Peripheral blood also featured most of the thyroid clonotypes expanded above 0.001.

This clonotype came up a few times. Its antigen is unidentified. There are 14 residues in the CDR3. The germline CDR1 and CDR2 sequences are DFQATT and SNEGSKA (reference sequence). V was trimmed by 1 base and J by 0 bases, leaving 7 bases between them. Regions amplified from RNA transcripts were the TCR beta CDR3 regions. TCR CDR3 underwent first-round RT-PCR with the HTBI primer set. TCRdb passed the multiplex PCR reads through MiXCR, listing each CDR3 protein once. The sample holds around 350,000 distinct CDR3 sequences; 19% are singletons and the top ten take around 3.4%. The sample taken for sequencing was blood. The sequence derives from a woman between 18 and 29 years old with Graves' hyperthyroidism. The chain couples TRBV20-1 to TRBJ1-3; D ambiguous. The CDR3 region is CSARVQFSGNTIYF. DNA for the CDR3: TGCAGTGCTAGAGTACAGTTCTCTGGAAACACCATATATTTT.